This passage covers 9 T cell receptor beta chains from one sample sequenced in a study of blood T cell repertoires in COVID-19. Repertoires were generated with immunoSEQ multiplex PCR, while TCRdb's copy carries only in-frame clones and drops some. The table includes about 160,000 clones, over 90% detected once. The specimen sequenced was peripheral blood. These receptors originate from a man between 45 and 60 years old with acute or convalescent COVID-19.

The chain carries TRBV7-9 and TRBJ2-7; 10 positions match TRBD1. Germline CDR1 SEHNR, CDR2 FQNEAQ (reference sequence). The CDR3 has 14 residues. V was clipped by 5 bases and J by 5 bases; unmatched bases: 6. DNA of the CDR3: TGTGCCAGCAGCCCCGGGACAGGGGATAACGAGCAGTACTTC. Its protein product is CASSPGTGDNEQYF.

The CDR3 region is CASSPTANYGYTF. The CDR3 DNA sequence: TGTGCCAGCAGTCCGACAGCGAACTATGGCTACACCTTC. This chain links TRBV28 with TRBJ1-2; a weak D match, TRBD1 (5 bases). Between the trimmed V and J ends, which lost 5 bases and 2 bases, there was a span of 9 bases. CDR3 size: 13 residues. The germline gives CDR1 MDHEN, CDR2 SYDVKM.

This sequence joins TRBV5-1 and TRBJ2-2, with 7 bases fitting TRBD1. CDR1 and CDR2 (germline): SGHRS, YFSETQ. The CDR3 spans 14 residues. The V and J ends lost 2 bases and 8 bases, in that order; junction bases with no gene match: 6. This CDR3 is CASSLQGFGGELFF. DNA for the CDR3: TGCGCCAGCAGCTTACAGGGGTTCGGAGGGGAGCTGTTTTTT.

This chain uses TRBV5-1 with TRBJ2-2; D ambiguous. The CDR3 extends over 15 amino acids. Deletions cut 1 base from V and 4 bases from J, with 11 bases between. The germline gives CDR1 SGHRS, CDR2 YFSETQ. The CDR3 bases are TGCGCCAGCAGCTTGATGACTGCGCGCACCGGGGAGCTGTTTTTT. Its translation is CASSLMTARTGELFF.

On this clone: Its ends do not fully match the called genes, so a read error is possible. This chain links TRBV9 with TRBJ1-2; D remains ambiguous. The CDR3 length is 15 residues. In germline, CDR1 is SGDLS, CDR2 YYNGEE. The CDR3 nucleotides read TGTGCCAGCAGCGCGTGGATGGAGGTGGTGGGGTTTGTCTCCTTC. It translates to CASSAWMEVVGFVSF.

The chain is built from TRBV7-6 and TRBJ2-3, with 7 bases fitting TRBD1. The ends lost 6 bases at V and 2 bases at J; junction bases unmatched: 8. The V gene's germline CDR1 is SGHVS and CDR2 FNYEAQ. The CDR3 has 15 amino acids. CDR3 DNA sequence: TGTGCCAGCAGGGGCCGGGACAGACACACAGATACGCAGTATTTT. It codes for CASRGRDRHTDTQYF.

The V gene is TRBV9, the J gene TRBJ2-1; 8 positions match TRBD2. The germline CDR1 and CDR2 sequences are SGDLS and YYNGEE. The ends lost 1 base at V and 3 bases at J; junction bases unmatched: 6. This CDR3 contains 16 residues. The CDR3, as DNA: TGTGCCAGCAGCGTAATGGTCGGGGGGGGCTACAATGAGCAGTTCTTC. Its translation: CASSVMVGGGYNEQFF.

This clone was seen just once. V is TRBV21-1 and J is TRBJ2-3; TRBD2, as called in the table, went unchecked against the DNA. TRBV21-1 is given as a pseudogene. The CDR3 is 17 amino acids. For the CDR3, the DNA is TGTGCCAGCAGCAACTCCCGGTCTAGCGGGTTCACAGATACGCAGTATTTT. Protein product: CASSNSRSSGFTDTQYF.

This chain uses TRBV30 with TRBJ1-1, with D maybe TRBD1 (5 bases). The CDR3 sequence is 13 residues long. Germline lookup yields CDR1 GTSNPN and CDR2 SVGIG (reference sequence). With 6 bases removed from V and 1 base from J, the gap between germline ends came to 12 bases. The CDR3 here is CACRGAANTEAFF. DNA of the CDR3: TGTGCCTGCCGTGGGGCAGCGAACACTGAAGCTTTCTTT.